This T cell receptor beta chain was profiled in a study of T-cell reconstitution after alpha-beta-depleted transplantation in children. This clonotype came up many times. Its antigen is as yet unknown. Overall study findings and caveats: The authors attributed T-cell counts and diversity one year after transplant mostly to newly produced T cells. Several hundred expanded graft clones reportedly supplied alpha-beta T cells about two months after transplant. Surviving recipient T cells and thymic progenitors produced the high day-60 TCRbeta diversity seen in some patients.

J was trimmed by 5 bases and V by 7 bases; bases with no gene match: 13. CDR1 is SQVTM, CDR2 ANQGSEA, per germline. This CDR3 has 14 residues. Unique molecular identifiers were incorporated during preparation of the TCRbeta library. TCRdb fed the PCR reads into MiXCR, producing one record per CDR3 protein. The table records some 200,000 distinct CDR3 sequences, around 9.2% of them present only once. The sequence came from a male patient aged 2 to 9 who had a stem cell transplant for acute myeloid leukemia, so the T cells may come from the graft donor. This material consisted of PBMCs, mostly from graft donor cells, taken 360 days after TCRalphabeta/CD19-depleted stem cell transplant. The chain links TRBV29-1 to TRBJ2-5; 7 bases map to TRBD1. The CDR3 DNA sequence: TGCAGCGCCTCGGCCTTACAGGGGTCGGAGACCCAGTACTTC. Amino acid sequence: CSASALQGSETQYF.